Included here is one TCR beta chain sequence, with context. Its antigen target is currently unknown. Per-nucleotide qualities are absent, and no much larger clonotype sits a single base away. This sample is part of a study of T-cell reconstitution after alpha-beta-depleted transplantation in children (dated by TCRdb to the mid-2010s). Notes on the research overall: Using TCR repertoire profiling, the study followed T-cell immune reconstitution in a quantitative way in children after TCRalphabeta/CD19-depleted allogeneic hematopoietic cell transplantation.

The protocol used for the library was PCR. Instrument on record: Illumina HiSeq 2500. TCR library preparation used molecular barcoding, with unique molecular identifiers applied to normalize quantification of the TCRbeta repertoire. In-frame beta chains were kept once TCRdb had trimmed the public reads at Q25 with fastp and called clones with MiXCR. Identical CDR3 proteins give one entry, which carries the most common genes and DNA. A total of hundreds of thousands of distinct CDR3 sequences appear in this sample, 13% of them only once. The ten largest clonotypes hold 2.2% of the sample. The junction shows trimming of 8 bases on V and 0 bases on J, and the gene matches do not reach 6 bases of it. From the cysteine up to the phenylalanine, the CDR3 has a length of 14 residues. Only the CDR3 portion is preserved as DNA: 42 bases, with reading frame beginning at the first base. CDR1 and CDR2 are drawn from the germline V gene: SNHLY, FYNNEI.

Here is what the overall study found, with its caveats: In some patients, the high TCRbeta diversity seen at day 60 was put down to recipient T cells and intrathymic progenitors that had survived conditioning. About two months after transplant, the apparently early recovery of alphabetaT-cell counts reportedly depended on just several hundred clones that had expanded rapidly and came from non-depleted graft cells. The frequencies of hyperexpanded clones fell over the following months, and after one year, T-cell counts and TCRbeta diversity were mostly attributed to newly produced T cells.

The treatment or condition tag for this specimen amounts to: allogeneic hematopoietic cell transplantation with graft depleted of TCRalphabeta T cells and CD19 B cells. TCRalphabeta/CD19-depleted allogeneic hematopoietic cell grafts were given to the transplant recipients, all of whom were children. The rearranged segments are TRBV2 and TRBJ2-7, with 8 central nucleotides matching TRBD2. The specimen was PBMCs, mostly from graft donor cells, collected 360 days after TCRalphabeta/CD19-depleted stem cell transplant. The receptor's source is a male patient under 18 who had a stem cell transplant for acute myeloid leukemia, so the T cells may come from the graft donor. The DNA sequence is TGTGCCAGCGGTAGCGGGATTAGCTCCTACGAGCAGTACTTC. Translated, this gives CASGSGISSYEQYF.